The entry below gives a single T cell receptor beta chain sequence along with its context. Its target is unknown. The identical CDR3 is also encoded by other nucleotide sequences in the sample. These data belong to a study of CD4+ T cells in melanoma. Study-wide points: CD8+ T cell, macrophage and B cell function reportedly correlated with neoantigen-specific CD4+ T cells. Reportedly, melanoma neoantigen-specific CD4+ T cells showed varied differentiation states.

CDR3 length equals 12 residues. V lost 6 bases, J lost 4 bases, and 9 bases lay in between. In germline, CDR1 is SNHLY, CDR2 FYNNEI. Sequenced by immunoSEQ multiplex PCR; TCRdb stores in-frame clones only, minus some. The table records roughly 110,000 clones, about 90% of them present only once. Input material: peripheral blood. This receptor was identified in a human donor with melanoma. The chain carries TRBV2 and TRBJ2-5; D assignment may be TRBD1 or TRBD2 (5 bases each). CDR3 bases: TGTGCCAGCAGAGGGGACGGAGAGACCCAGTACTTC. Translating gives CASRGDGETQYF.